What follows describes a single T cell receptor beta chain. Its antigen is unknown. Looked up from germline, CDR1 is LNHDA and CDR2 is SQIVND (reference sequence). CDR3 length equals 14 residues. Trimming took 9 bases from V and 0 from J, leaving 12 bases between them. The data were produced by immunoSEQ multiplex PCR, yet TCRdb's version contains in-frame clones alone and is incomplete. Found here are some 140,000 clones, about 90% of them singletons; the top ten hold 1.5% to 2%. The data originate from a study of T cell responses to AZD1222 COVID-19 vaccine. Broader study findings: At baseline, seropositivity was found in only 5 to 7 AZD1222 recipients.

The source was peripheral blood, collected on day 0 of AZD1222 vaccination. V and J are TRBV19 and TRBJ1-3; D unresolved. The receptor's source is an adult in good health. The CDR3 loop reads CASRLRGSGNTIYF. The CDR3, as DNA: TGTGCCAGCCGCCTCCGGGGCTCTGGAAACACCATATATTTT.